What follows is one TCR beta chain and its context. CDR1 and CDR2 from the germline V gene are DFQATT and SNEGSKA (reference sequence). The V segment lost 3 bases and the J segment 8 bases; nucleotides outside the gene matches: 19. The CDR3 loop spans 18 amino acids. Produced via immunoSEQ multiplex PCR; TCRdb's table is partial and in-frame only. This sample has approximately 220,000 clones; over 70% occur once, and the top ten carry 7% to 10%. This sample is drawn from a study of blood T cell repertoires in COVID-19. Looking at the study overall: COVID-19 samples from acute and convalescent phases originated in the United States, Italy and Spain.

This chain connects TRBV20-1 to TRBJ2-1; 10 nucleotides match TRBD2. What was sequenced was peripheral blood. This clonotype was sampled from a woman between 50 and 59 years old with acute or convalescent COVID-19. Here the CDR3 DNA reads TGCAGTGCTAGTCCCGTGGTGGCTAGCGGGAGCGGAGCCGATGAGCAGTTCTTC. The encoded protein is CSASPVVASGSGADEQFF.